This T cell receptor (beta chain) was captured in a study of T cells in Graves' hyperthyroidism and ophthalmopathy. Germline V lookup: CDR1 SNHLY, CDR2 FYNNEI. CDR3 length: 15 amino acids. Trimming pared 3 bases from V and 3 bases from J, leaving 15 bases between. The CDR3 regions of TCR beta were amplified from RNA transcripts. First-round RT-PCR with HTBI primers amplified the TCR CDR3 region. TCRdb passed the multiplex PCR reads through MiXCR, listing each CDR3 protein once. The table includes 650,000 to 750,000 distinct CDR3 sequences, approximately 14% detected once. This clonotype was counted many times.

Sequenced input: blood. The receptor comes from a woman aged 18-29 years with Graves' hyperthyroidism. This chain joins TRBV2 and TRBJ2-7, with D maybe TRBD1 (5 bases). The CDR3 reads CASSDGAGKDYEQYF. Written as DNA, the CDR3 is TGTGCCAGCAGTGATGGGGCAGGGAAAGACTACGAGCAGTACTTC.